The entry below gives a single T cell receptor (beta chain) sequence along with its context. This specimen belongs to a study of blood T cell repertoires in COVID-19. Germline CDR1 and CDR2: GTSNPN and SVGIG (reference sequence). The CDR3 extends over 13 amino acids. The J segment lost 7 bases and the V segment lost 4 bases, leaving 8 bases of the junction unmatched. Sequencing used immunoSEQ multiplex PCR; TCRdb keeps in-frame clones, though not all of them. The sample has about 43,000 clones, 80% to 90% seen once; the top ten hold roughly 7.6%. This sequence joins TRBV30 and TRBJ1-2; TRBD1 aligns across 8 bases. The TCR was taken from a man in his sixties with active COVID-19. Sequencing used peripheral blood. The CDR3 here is CAWTDRAARGYTF. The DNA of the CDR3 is TGTGCCTGGACGGACAGGGCGGCTCGTGGCTACACCTTC.